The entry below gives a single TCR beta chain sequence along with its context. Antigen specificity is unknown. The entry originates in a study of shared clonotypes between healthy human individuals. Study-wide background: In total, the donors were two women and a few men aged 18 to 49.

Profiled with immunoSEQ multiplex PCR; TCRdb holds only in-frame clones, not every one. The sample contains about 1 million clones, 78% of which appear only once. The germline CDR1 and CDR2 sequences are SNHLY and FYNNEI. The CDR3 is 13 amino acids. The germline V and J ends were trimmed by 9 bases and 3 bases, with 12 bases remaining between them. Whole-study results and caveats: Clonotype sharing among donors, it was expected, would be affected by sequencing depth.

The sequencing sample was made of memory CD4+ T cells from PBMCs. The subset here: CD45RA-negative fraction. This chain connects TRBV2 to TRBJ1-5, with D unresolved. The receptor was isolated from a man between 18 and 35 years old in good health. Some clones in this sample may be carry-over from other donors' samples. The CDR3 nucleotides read TGTGCCAGTAAGGCCCAGAACAATCAGCCCCAGCATTTT. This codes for CASKAQNNQPQHF. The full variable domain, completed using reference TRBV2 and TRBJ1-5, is EPEVTQTPSHQVTQMGQEVILRCVPISNHLYFYWYRQILGQKVEFLVSFYNNEISEKSEIFDDQFSVERPDGSNFTLKIRSTKLEDSAMYFCASKAQNNQPQHFGDGTRLSIL.